This T cell receptor (beta chain) was identified in a study of read filtering for tumor transcriptome and immune sequencing. For the study at large: Per sample, TCR-region reads ranged about 4 to 10.27 million by IR-seq, roughly 75 to 1,400 by RNA-seq.

From around 0.4 ug of RNA, a library with molecular barcoded alpha/delta and beta/gamma adaptors was made. From the reads, TCRdb called clonotypes with MiXCR, one entry per CDR3 protein. The top ten clones hold about 25% of a sample with about 9,100 distinct CDR3 sequences, 16% of them seen once. Trimming took 5 bases from V and 4 from J, leaving 14 bases between them. CDR3 size: 15 residues. Sequenced input: a population of CD138-negative cells sorted from bone marrow. The genes are TRBV12-3 or TRBV12-4 and TRBJ2-2; possibly TRBD2 for D (6 bases). The receptor was derived from a donor older than 35 with multiple myeloma. CDR3: CASSRGPAGTGELFF. The CDR3 DNA reads TGTGCCAGCAGTAGGGGACCAGCGGGCACCGGGGAGCTGTTTTTT.